This T cell receptor (beta chain) emerged from a study of regulatory T cells in long-lasting Graves disease. Indicated time point: persistent/refractory GD, antithyroid drugs over 5 years with positive TRAb. PBMC-derived RNA was used for the TCR library. Both iRepertoire HTBI primers and Arm-PCR of CDR3 regions were used to build the TCR beta libraries. TCRdb reanalysed the multiplex PCR reads using MiXCR and keeps one entry per CDR3 protein. Of a few hundred thousand distinct CDR3 sequences detected, about 20% appear once; the ten largest clones hold about a quarter. CDR1 is MGHDK and CDR2 is SYGVNS in the germline V gene. The CDR3 spans 15 residues. The germline V and J ends were trimmed by 2 bases and 5 bases, with 13 bases remaining between them.

The sequence came from a female donor with Graves disease. Sequenced material: peripheral blood mononuclear cells (PBMCs), taken when the disease was refractory, from a patient treated with antithyroid drugs. The rearrangement links TRBV25-1 to TRBJ2-1, with D possibly matching TRBD2 (5 bases). CDR3 sequence (DNA): TGTGCCAGCAGTGAAAACGGACTTCAAAACAATGAGCAGTTCTTC. This sequence encodes CASSENGLQNNEQFF.